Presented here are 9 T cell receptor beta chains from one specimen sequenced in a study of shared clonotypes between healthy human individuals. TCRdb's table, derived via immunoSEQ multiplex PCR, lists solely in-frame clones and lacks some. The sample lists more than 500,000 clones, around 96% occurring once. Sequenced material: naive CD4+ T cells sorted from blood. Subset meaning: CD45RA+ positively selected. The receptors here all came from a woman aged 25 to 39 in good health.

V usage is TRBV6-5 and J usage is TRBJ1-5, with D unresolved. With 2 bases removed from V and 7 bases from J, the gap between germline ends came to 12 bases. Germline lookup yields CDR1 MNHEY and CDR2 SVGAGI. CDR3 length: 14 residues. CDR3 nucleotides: TGTGCCAGCAGTTACCGGTCGGTTGGCCAGCCCCAGCATTTT. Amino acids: CASSYRSVGQPQHF.

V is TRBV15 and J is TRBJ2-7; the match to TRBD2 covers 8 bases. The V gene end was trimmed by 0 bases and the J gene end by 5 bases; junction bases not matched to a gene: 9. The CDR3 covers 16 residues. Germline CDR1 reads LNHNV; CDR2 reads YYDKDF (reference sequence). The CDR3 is CATSRDLETSANEQYF. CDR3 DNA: TGTGCCACCAGCAGAGATCTGGAGACTAGCGCGAACGAGCAGTACTTC.

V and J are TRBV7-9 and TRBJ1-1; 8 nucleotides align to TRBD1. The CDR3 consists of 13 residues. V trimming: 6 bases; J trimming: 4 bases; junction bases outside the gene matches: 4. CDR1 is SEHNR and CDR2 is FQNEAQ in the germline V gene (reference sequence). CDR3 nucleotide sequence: TGTGCCAGCAGGGGACAGGAGGGCACTGAAGCTTTCTTT. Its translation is CASRGQEGTEAFF.

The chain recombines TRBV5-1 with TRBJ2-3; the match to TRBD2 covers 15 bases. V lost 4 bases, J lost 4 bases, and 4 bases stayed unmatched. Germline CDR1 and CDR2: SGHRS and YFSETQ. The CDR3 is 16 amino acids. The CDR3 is CASSPGLAGGADTQYF. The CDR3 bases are TGCGCCAGCAGCCCGGGACTAGCGGGAGGTGCAGATACGCAGTATTTT.

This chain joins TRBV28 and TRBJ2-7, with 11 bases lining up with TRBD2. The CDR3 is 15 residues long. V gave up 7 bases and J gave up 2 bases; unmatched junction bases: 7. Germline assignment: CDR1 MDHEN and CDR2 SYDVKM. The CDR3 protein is CASKGGLAAAYEQYF. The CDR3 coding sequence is TGTGCCAGCAAGGGGGGACTAGCGGCCGCCTACGAGCAGTACTTC.

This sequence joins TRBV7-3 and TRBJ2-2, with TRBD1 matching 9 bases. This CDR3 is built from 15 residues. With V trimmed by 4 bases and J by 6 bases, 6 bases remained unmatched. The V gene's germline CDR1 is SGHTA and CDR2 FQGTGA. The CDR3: CASSSSGTGSGELFF. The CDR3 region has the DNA TGTGCCAGCAGCTCATCCGGGACAGGGTCCGGGGAGCTGTTTTTT.

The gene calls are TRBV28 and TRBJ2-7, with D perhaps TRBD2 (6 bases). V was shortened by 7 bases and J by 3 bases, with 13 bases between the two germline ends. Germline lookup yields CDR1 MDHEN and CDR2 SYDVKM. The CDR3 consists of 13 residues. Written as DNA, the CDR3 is TGTGCCAGCAATACGGGAGCTGACTACGAGCAGTACTTC. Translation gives CASNTGADYEQYF.

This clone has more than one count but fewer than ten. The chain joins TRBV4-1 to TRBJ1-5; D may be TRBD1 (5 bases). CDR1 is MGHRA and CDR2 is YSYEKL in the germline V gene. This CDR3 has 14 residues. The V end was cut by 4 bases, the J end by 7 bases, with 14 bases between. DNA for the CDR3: TGCGCCAGCAGCCGAACCCGGGGGGACCAGCCCCAGCATTTT. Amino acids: CASSRTRGDQPQHF.

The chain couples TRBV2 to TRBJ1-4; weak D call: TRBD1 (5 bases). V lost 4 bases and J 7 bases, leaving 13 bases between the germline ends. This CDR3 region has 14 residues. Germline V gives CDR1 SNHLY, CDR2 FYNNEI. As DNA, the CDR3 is TGTGCCAGCAGTGGGGGGAACAGAGTTGAAAAACTGTTTTTT. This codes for CASSGGNRVEKLFF.